This entry lists 27 T cell receptor beta chains sequenced from one sample in a study of cytomegalovirus exposure and HLA in healthy donors. Assay used: immunoSEQ multiplex PCR; TCRdb lists only in-frame clones, some missing. The sample carries approximately 220,000 clones, about 83% recorded once. Sequencing input: PBMCs. These TCRs come from a man aged 18 to 29 in good health and CMV-seronegative.

The genes are TRBV29-1 and TRBJ2-1; 12 bases line up with TRBD2. Trimming cost V 0 bases and J 7 bases; bases outside gene matches: 16. CDR3 length: 19 residues. CDR1 and CDR2 from the germline V gene are SQVTM and ANQGSEA. The CDR3 nucleotides read TGCAGCGTTGAAGATATCGGGTTGGCGGCTAGCGGGGGGGTTAATGAGCAGTTCTTC. Encoded protein: CSVEDIGLAASGGVNEQFF.

The genes are TRBV4-3 and TRBJ2-7; 8 bases map to TRBD1. The CDR3 extends over 15 amino acids. With V trimmed by 1 base and J by 4 bases, 6 bases remained unmatched. CDR1 and CDR2 (germline): LGHNA, YSLEER. CDR3 bases: TGCGCCAGCAGCCAAGTCAGGGGGCTTAGGTACGAGCAGTACTTC. Translation gives CASSQVRGLRYEQYF.

The rearrangement uses TRBV28 and TRBJ2-5; 12 nucleotides align to TRBD2. Germline V lookup: CDR1 MDHEN, CDR2 SYDVKM. The CDR3 extends over 20 amino acids. J gave up 0 bases and V 3 bases, and 14 bases lay outside the gene matches. For the CDR3, the DNA is TGTGCCAGCAGTTTTCCTTTAACACTAGCGGGGGGAGCCCACCAAGAGACCCAGTACTTC. It encodes CASSFPLTLAGGAHQETQYF. The whole variable domain, filled in from reference TRBV28 and TRBJ2-5, reads DVKVTQSSRYLVKRTGEKVFLECVQDMDHENMFWYRQDPGLGLRLIYFSYDVKMKEKGDIPEGYSVSREKKERFSLILESASTNQTSMYLCASSFPLTLAGGAHQETQYFGPGTRLLVL.

This clone was seen a few times. The chain couples TRBV10-3 to TRBJ2-7; a weak D match, TRBD2 (6 bases). Trimming stripped 11 bases from V and 0 bases from J, with 14 bases between. There are 13 residues in the CDR3. Germline-derived CDR1 and CDR2 are ENHRY and SYGVKD. CDR3 residues: CAYAGGPSYEQYF. CDR3 in DNA: TGTGCCTATGCTGGAGGGCCCTCCTACGAGCAGTACTTC.

This clone showed up just once. The chain employs TRBV5-6 and TRBJ2-3, with no clear D. Germline V CDR1 and CDR2: SGHDT, YYEEEE. The CDR3 has 14 residues. V shed 2 bases and J shed 3 bases, with 10 bases lying between them. DNA for the CDR3: TGTGCCAGCAGCTTCTGGAGAGGAACAGATACGCAGTATTTT. This translates into CASSFWRGTDTQYF.

This chain connects TRBV27 to TRBJ1-1; 8 nucleotides line up with TRBD1. Germline values: CDR1 MNHEY, CDR2 SMNVEV (reference sequence). This CDR3 contains 13 residues. The J segment lost 6 bases and the V segment lost 2 bases, leaving 2 bases of the junction unmatched. CDR3 DNA: TGTGCCAGCAGTTTACGACAGGGGTCTGAAGCTTTCTTT. Its translation: CASSLRQGSEAFF.

J is TRBJ2-5 and V is TRBV19; 7 nucleotides align to TRBD1. The length of the CDR3 is 16 residues. J was trimmed by 4 bases and V by 8 bases; bases with no gene match: 16. In germline, CDR1 is LNHDA, CDR2 SQIVND (reference sequence). DNA for the CDR3: TGTGCCAGTCTACCGGGACAGATGACCCGACGAGAGACCCAGTACTTC. This gives the protein CASLPGQMTRRETQYF. Based on the CDR3 plus reference TRBV19 and TRBJ2-5, the full variable domain is DGGITQSPKYLFRKEGQNVTLSCEQNLNHDAMYWYRQDPGQGLRLIYYSQIVNDFQKGDIAEGYSVSREKKESFPLTVTSAQKNPTAFYLCASLPGQMTRRETQYFGPGTRLLVL.

In its sample, this clone was seen a few times. The chain recombines TRBV6-6 with TRBJ1-2; 8 nucleotides match TRBD1. Per the germline V gene, CDR1 is MNHNY and CDR2 is SVGAGI (reference sequence). Losses at the gene ends were 4 bases for V and 4 bases for J; bases not matched to a gene: 5. The CDR3 is 14 amino acids. CDR3 coding DNA: TGTGCCAGCAGTTCGACAGGGGACCTCTATGGCTACACCTTC. Protein product: CASSSTGDLYGYTF.

The chain combines TRBV4-2 with TRBJ2-7; possibly TRBD2 for D (5 bases). The CDR3 length is 13 residues. Trimming pared 1 base from V and 3 bases from J, leaving 7 bases between. Germline V gene sequence: CDR1 LGHNA, CDR2 YNFKEQ. CDR3 DNA: TGTGCCAGCAGCCAAGGGACTGACTACGAGCAGTACTTC. It is translated as CASSQGTDYEQYF.

V and J are TRBV28 and TRBJ1-3; D gene ambiguous. Germline V gene lookup returns CDR1 MDHEN and CDR2 SYDVKM. The CDR3 covers 13 residues. V gave up 5 bases and J gave up 4 bases, with 9 bases separating them. Here the CDR3 reads CASSPPGGNTIYF. The CDR3 nucleotides read TGTGCCAGCAGTCCCCCGGGGGGAAACACCATATATTTT.

This chain links TRBV7-9 with TRBJ1-5; 8 nucleotides match TRBD1. CDR3 length: 15 amino acids. The germline CDR1 and CDR2 sequences are SEHNR and FQNEAQ (reference sequence). The V gene end was trimmed by 5 bases and the J gene end by 5 bases; junction bases not matched to a gene: 8. The CDR3 DNA reads TGTGCCAGCAGCCCGGCAGGGGGCAGGCATCAGCCCCAGCATTTT. This encodes CASSPAGGRHQPQHF.

The CDR3 sequence is CASSYSGGVHEKLFF. The CDR3 DNA sequence: TGTGCCAGCAGTTACTCTGGCGGGGTCCATGAAAAACTGTTTTTT. The J gene is TRBJ1-4, the V gene TRBV6-6; D is unresolved. The CDR3 has 15 amino acids. Trimming removed 0 bases from V and 6 bases from J, with 11 bases in between. Germline V gives CDR1 MNHNY, CDR2 SVGAGI (reference sequence).

This chain links TRBV4-1 with TRBJ1-1, with D possibly TRBD1 on 6 matching bases. Trimming stripped 0 bases from V and 0 bases from J, with 20 bases between. The germline V gene has CDR1 MGHRA and CDR2 YSYEKL. CDR3 length: 19 residues. The CDR3 DNA reads as TGCGCCAGCAGCCAAGATGGAAAACAGGGCGGTTGGATGAACACTGAAGCTTTCTTT. It codes for CASSQDGKQGGWMNTEAFF.

The chain links TRBV6-5 to TRBJ1-4; no reliable D call. The germline V gene encodes CDR1 MNHEY and CDR2 SVGAGI. The CDR3 has 13 residues. V was cut by 6 bases and J by 4 bases, with 9 bases left in between. In DNA form, the CDR3 reads TGTGCCAGCAGGGGCGTCGGTAATGAAAAACTGTTTTTT. It yields the protein CASRGVGNEKLFF.

As concerns this clone: A much larger clone lies one base from this, so it may be a read error. CDR3 sequence reads: CASSSGTGDYNEQFF. For the CDR3, the DNA is TGTGCCAGCAGCTCCGGGACAGGGGACTACAATGAGCAGTTCTTC. The gene calls are TRBV7-3 and TRBJ2-1; 10 bases match TRBD1. The CDR3 contains 15 residues. Germline V lookup: CDR1 SGHTA, CDR2 FQGTGA. V gave up 4 bases and J gave up 3 bases; unmatched junction bases: 3.

V gene TRBV7-9 combines with J gene TRBJ2-4, with 11 bases aligning to TRBD1. From germline, CDR1 is SEHNR and CDR2 FQNEAQ (reference sequence). The CDR3 has 17 amino acids. V lost 8 bases, J lost 3 bases, and 12 bases stayed unmatched. CDR3 coding DNA: TGTGCCAGCGCCGGGACAGGGGGATTCTCGGTCAAAAACATTCAGTACTTC. Encoded protein: CASAGTGGFSVKNIQYF.

The chain has TRBV19 and TRBJ2-7; D is possibly TRBD1 (6 bases). V lost 4 bases, J lost 6 bases, and 13 bases lay in between. The V gene's germline CDR1 is LNHDA and CDR2 SQIVND (reference sequence). CDR3 size: 13 residues. CDR3 nucleotides: TGTGCCAGTAGTACCCTACAGGGCGGCGAGCAGTACTTC. It encodes CASSTLQGGEQYF.

This chain uses TRBV7-2 with TRBJ2-7; a possible D gene is TRBD2 (7 bases). Germline CDR1 and CDR2: SGHTA and FQGNSA. CDR3 length: 11 amino acids. Trimming left V 3 bases short and J 10 bases short, with 10 bases between. CDR3 DNA sequence: TGTGCCAGCAGCTTCGGGGGGCGACAGTACTTC. Translation gives CASSFGGRQYF. Together with reference TRBV7-2 and TRBJ2-7, the CDR3 gives the full variable domain: GAGVSQSPSNKVTEKGKDVELRCDPISGHTALYWYRQSLGQGLEFLIYFQGNSAPDKSGLPSDRFSAERTGGSVSTLTIQRTQQEDSAVYLCASSFGGRQYFGPGTRLTVT.

This clone was seen only a few times. J is TRBJ2-2 and V is TRBV29-1; no clear D. The CDR3 is 9 amino acids. The germline gives CDR1 SQVTM, CDR2 ANQGSEA. As DNA, the CDR3 is TGCAGTCTCACCGGGGAGCTGTTTTTT. This sequence encodes CSLTGELFF.

The V gene is TRBV12-5, the J gene TRBJ2-7, with D unresolved. In germline, CDR1 is LGHNT, CDR2 FRNRAP. This CDR3 has 13 residues. V shed 3 bases and J shed 7 bases, with 13 bases lying between them. CDR3 amino acids: CASGFKPPREQYF. For the CDR3, the DNA is TGTGCTAGTGGTTTTAAACCCCCCAGAGAGCAGTACTTC.

V gene TRBV5-4 combines with J gene TRBJ2-5; 9 bases are a match to TRBD2. After removal of 2 bases from V and 2 bases from J, the junction contained 10 bases not matched to a gene. CDR1 and CDR2 (germline): SGHNT, YYREEE (reference sequence). This CDR3 contains 17 residues. CDR3 sequence: CASSFFAGTSRQETQYF. The CDR3 region has the DNA TGTGCCAGCAGCTTTTTCGCCGGGACTAGCAGGCAAGAGACCCAGTACTTC. Full variable domain (outside the CDR3, taken from reference TRBV5-4 and TRBJ2-5): ETGVTQSPTHLIKTRGQQVTLRCSSQSGHNTVSWYQQALGQGPQFIFQYYREEENGRGNFPPRFSGLQFPNYSSELNVNALELDDSALYLCASSFFAGTSRQETQYFGPGTRLLVL.

The rearrangement uses TRBV27 and TRBJ1-1, with TRBD1 matching 8 bases. Germline loops: CDR1 MNHEY, CDR2 SMNVEV (reference sequence). V lost 4 bases to trimming and J lost 6 bases; unmatched junction nucleotides: 10. The CDR3 runs 15 residues. CDR3 nucleotides: TGTGCCAGCAGTTCCCTTCCGGACAGGGATCCTGAAGCTTTCTTT. It encodes CASSSLPDRDPEAFF.

The chain combines TRBV5-1 with TRBJ2-3; weak D call: TRBD1 (5 bases). Germline V gene lookup returns CDR1 SGHRS and CDR2 YFSETQ. V lost 0 bases and J 3 bases, leaving 5 bases between the germline ends. This CDR3 has 13 amino acids. The CDR3 here is CASSLEGTDTQYF. In nucleotides, the CDR3 is TGCGCCAGCAGCTTGGAGGGGACAGATACGCAGTATTTT.

The chain is built from TRBV7-6 and TRBJ2-5; D perhaps matches TRBD1 (6 bases). Germline lookup yields CDR1 SGHVS and CDR2 FNYEAQ. This CDR3 is 13 amino acids long. Trimming removed 5 bases at V and 3 bases at J, with 10 bases between. The CDR3 reads CASSRGTKETQYF. In nucleotides, the CDR3 is TGTGCCAGCAGCCGAGGGACAAAAGAGACCCAGTACTTC.

The chain joins TRBV30 to TRBJ1-1; D might be TRBD1 (6 bases). The CDR3 runs 14 residues. The germline V gene encodes CDR1 GTSNPN and CDR2 SVGIG (reference sequence). Trimming pared 5 bases from V and 0 bases from J, leaving 13 bases between. CDR3 DNA sequence: TGTGCCTGGCGTCACGGGGGGCTGAACACTGAAGCTTTCTTT. This codes for CAWRHGGLNTEAFF.

The genes are TRBV19 and TRBJ1-2, with 9 bases aligning to TRBD1. CDR1 is LNHDA and CDR2 is SQIVND in the germline V gene (reference sequence). The CDR3 sequence is 14 residues long. The trim removed 3 bases at V and 2 bases at J, leaving 1 base unmatched. The CDR3 nucleotides read TGTGCCAGTAGTATGGACAGGGGCAACTATGGCTACACCTTC. Residues: CASSMDRGNYGYTF.

A remark on this clone: Different DNA sequences within this sample yield the same CDR3. The chain combines TRBV29-1 with TRBJ1-2; D is unclear. Germline V gene lookup returns CDR1 SQVTM and CDR2 ANQGSEA. This CDR3 has 11 residues. With 0 bases removed from V and 7 bases from J, the gap between germline ends came to 6 bases. CDR3 in amino acids: CSVEDRGGYTF. The CDR3 DNA follows: TGCAGCGTTGAAGATCGGGGTGGCTACACCTTC.